The 14 T cell receptor beta chains below come from one sample, sequenced in a study of T cells after yellow fever vaccination. TCRdb called the 5' RACE reads again in MiXCR, with one record for every CDR3 protein. This table holds more than 300,000 distinct CDR3 sequences, over 8.5% found once. Material: CD4+ T cells sorted from PBMCs, obtained 45 days after the yellow fever booster vaccination. The source is a man between 18 and 35 years old who received the YFV17D yellow fever vaccine.

The chain is built from TRBV14 and TRBJ1-1; a weak D match, TRBD1 (5 bases). The CDR3 extends over 12 amino acids. V lost 1 base, J lost 10 bases, and 10 bases lay in between. Germline V gene sequence: CDR1 SGHDN, CDR2 FVKESK. CDR3 loop: CASSQAGTGAFF. The CDR3 DNA reads as TGTGCCAGCAGCCAAGCCGGGACGGGAGCTTTCTTT. Filled out from reference TRBV14 and TRBJ1-1, the complete variable domain reads EAGVTQFPSHSVIEKGQTVTLRCDPISGHDNLYWYRRVMGKEIKFLLHFVKESKQDESGMPNNRFLAERTGGTYSTLKVQPAELEDSGVYFCASSQAGTGAFFGQGTRLTVV.

This rearrangement joins TRBV18 to TRBJ1-4; the D is unclear. Trimming removed 3 bases at V and 5 bases at J, with 10 bases between. The CDR3 sequence is 14 residues long. Germline V CDR1 and CDR2: KGHSH, LQKENI. The CDR3 is CASSPRQSNEKLFF. The CDR3 coding sequence is TGTGCCAGCTCACCTAGGCAAAGCAATGAAAAACTGTTTTTT.

In its sample, this clonotype was seen a few times. V gene TRBV5-6 combines with J gene TRBJ2-4, with D unresolved. The V and J ends lost 1 base and 6 bases respectively, with 8 bases between them. This CDR3 contains 13 residues. CDR1 is SGHDT and CDR2 is YYEEEE in the germline V gene. This CDR3 is CASSLPATNIQYF. The CDR3 region has the DNA TGTGCCAGCAGCTTGCCGGCTACAAACATTCAGTACTTC.

In its sample, this clonotype was seen a few times. The chain carries TRBV5-1 and TRBJ2-3; 11 nucleotides align to TRBD2. The ends lost 4 bases at V and 2 bases at J; junction bases unmatched: 6. CDR3 length: 16 residues. The germline gives CDR1 SGHRS, CDR2 YFSETQ. Here the CDR3 reads CASSPGTSGNTDTQYF. The CDR3 region has the DNA TGCGCCAGCAGCCCAGGGACTAGCGGAAACACAGATACGCAGTATTTT.

Only a few counts were recorded for this clonotype. CDR3 DNA: TGTGCCAGCAGCTTAGACGGGGGTAATGAAAAACTGTTTTTT. It specifies CASSLDGGNEKLFF. This chain joins TRBV7-2 and TRBJ1-4; D is perhaps TRBD1 (5 bases). With 1 base removed from V and 4 bases from J, the gap between germline ends came to 7 bases. This CDR3 comprises 14 residues. Germline CDR1 is SGHTA and CDR2 is FQGNSA.

The chain joins TRBV24-1 to TRBJ1-2; D may be TRBD1 (5 bases). Germline V gene sequence: CDR1 KGHDR, CDR2 SFDVKD. Trimming took off 3 bases at V and 7 bases at J, with 14 bases between the two ends. CDR3 length equals 14 residues. This CDR3 reads CATSDNIRDRGYTF. DNA of the CDR3: TGTGCCACCAGTGATAATATCAGGGATCGTGGCTACACCTTC.

This chain connects TRBV5-1 to TRBJ1-2; D gene ambiguous. The germline V gene encodes CDR1 SGHRS and CDR2 YFSETQ. Trimming removed 1 base at V and 0 bases at J, with 10 bases between. The CDR3 covers 15 residues. CDR3 residues: CASSLSGEANYGYTF. CDR3 nucleotide sequence: TGCGCCAGCAGCTTGAGCGGGGAAGCTAACTATGGCTACACCTTC.

Only a few counts were recorded for this clonotype. The chain links TRBV5-1 to TRBJ1-3; D remains unclear. With 7 bases removed from V and 4 bases from J, the gap between germline ends came to 15 bases. Per the germline V gene, CDR1 is SGHRS and CDR2 is YFSETQ. CDR3 length equals 14 residues. This CDR3 is CASAELLGGNTIYF. The CDR3 DNA sequence: TGCGCCAGCGCTGAACTTCTCGGCGGAAACACCATATATTTT.

In this sample, this clonotype turned up a few times. V and J are TRBV27 and TRBJ1-6; the D is unclear. V lost 6 bases and J lost 7, with 16 bases in between. Germline values: CDR1 MNHEY, CDR2 SMNVEV (reference sequence). The CDR3 loop spans 15 amino acids. This CDR3 reads CASRASKNSNSPLHF. The CDR3 DNA follows: TGTGCCAGCAGAGCCTCGAAGAACTCAAATTCACCCCTCCACTTT.

There are many counts of this clonotype. J is TRBJ2-5 and V is TRBV10-3, with 7 positions matching TRBD2. With 4 bases clipped from V and 4 bases from J, the junction kept 3 bases outside the gene matches. Germline V gene data show CDR1 as ENHRY and CDR2 as SYGVKD. The length of the CDR3 is 13 residues. The CDR3 loop is CAISGGGRETQYF. The CDR3 DNA reads TGTGCCATCAGTGGGGGGGGACGAGAGACCCAGTACTTC.

V is TRBV4-3 and J is TRBJ2-6; D remains unclear. CDR3 length equals 16 residues. V was cut by 2 bases and J by 0 bases, with 8 bases left in between. Germline V gives CDR1 LGHNA, CDR2 YSLEER. CDR3 sequence (DNA): TGCGCCAGCAGCCAAAGGCCAGACTCTGGGGCCAACGTCCTGACTTTC. Protein product: CASSQRPDSGANVLTF.

In its sample, this clonotype was seen many times. CDR3 sequence (DNA): TGTGCCAGCAGCCCGGGACTAGCGGGGTACAATGAGCAGTTCTTC. Residues: CASSPGLAGYNEQFF. V and J are TRBV5-4 and TRBJ2-1; 13 bases align to TRBD2. In germline, CDR1 is SGHNT, CDR2 YYREEE (reference sequence). The CDR3 consists of 15 residues. J was trimmed by 4 bases and V by 4 bases; bases with no gene match: 2.

This clonotype was picked up many times. The chain couples TRBV7-9 to TRBJ2-7; a weak D match, TRBD2 (7 bases). Germline lookup yields CDR1 SEHNR and CDR2 FQNEAQ (reference sequence). The V and J ends lost 5 bases and 3 bases respectively, with 14 bases between them. The length of the CDR3 is 14 residues. This CDR3 reads CASSLSGDNYEQYF. In nucleotides, the CDR3 is TGTGCCAGCAGCCTAAGCGGGGACAACTACGAGCAGTACTTC. The whole variable domain, filled in from reference TRBV7-9 and TRBJ2-7, reads DTGVSQNPRHKITKRGQNVTFRCDPISEHNRLYWYRQTLGQGPEFLTYFQNEAQLEKSRLLSDRFSAERPKGSFSTLEIQRTEQGDSAMYLCASSLSGDNYEQYFGPGTRLTVT.

This clonotype was recorded at least ten times. The chain couples TRBV23-1 to TRBJ2-5; 7 bases align to TRBD1. TRBV23-1 is filed as an ORF, its function uncertain. The CDR3 covers 15 residues. V lost 6 bases, J lost 2 bases, and 9 bases stayed unmatched. CDR3 sequence (DNA): TGCGCCAGCAGATCCGGGACAGAACATCAAGAGACCCAGTACTTC. Translated: CASRSGTEHQETQYF.